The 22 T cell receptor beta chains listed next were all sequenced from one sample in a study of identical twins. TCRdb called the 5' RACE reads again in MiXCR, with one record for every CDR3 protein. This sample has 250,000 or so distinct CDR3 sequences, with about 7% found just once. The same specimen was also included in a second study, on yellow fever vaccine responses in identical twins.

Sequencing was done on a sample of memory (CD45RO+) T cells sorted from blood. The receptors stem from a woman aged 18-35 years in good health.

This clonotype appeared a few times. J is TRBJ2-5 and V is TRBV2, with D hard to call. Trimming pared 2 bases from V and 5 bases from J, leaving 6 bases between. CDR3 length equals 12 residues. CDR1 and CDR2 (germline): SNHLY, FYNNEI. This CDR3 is CASSENGETQYF. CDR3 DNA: TGTGCCAGCAGTGAAAATGGGGAGACCCAGTACTTC.

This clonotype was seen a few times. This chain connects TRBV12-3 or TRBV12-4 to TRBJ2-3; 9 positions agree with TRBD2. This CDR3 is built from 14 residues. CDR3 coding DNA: TGTGCTGTCGCGGGGGGGGGCCACTCAGATACGCAGTATTTT. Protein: CAVAGGGHSDTQYF.

As DNA, the CDR3 is TGTGCCAGCAGCCAAGAGCGGGGCGGTGGGGAGACCCAGTACTTC. It is translated as CASSQERGGGETQYF. The rearrangement links TRBV3-1 to TRBJ2-5, with a possible D match to TRBD2 (6 bases). There are 15 residues in the CDR3. Germline CDR1 reads LGHDT; CDR2 reads YNNKEL (reference sequence). The germline V and J ends were trimmed by 0 bases and 5 bases, with 13 bases remaining between them.

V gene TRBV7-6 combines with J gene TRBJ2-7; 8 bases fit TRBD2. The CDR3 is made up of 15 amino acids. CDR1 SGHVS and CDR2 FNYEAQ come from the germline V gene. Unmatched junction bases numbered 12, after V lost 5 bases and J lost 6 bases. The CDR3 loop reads CASSGLGLAGGEQYF. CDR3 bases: TGTGCCAGCAGCGGCCTAGGGCTAGCGGGCGGCGAGCAGTACTTC.

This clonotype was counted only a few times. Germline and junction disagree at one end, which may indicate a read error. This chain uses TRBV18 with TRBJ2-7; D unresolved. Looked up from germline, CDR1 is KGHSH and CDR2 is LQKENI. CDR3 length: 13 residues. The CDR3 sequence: CASSPLLTDWLFF. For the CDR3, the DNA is TGTGCCAGCTCACCACTTCTTACAGATTGGTTATTCTTC.

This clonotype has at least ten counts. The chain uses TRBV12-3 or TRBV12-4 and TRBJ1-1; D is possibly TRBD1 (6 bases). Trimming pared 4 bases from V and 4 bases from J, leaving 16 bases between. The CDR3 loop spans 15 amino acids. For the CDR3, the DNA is TGTGCCAGCAGTTGGGGTGGTGGGGGGCTCACTGAAGCTTTCTTT. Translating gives CASSWGGGGLTEAFF.

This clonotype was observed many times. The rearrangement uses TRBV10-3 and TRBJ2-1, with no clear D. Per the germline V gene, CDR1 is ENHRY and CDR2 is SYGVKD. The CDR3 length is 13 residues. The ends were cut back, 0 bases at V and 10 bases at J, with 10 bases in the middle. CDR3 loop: CAISESTGREQFF. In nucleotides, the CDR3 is TGTGCCATCAGTGAGTCCACCGGTCGGGAGCAGTTCTTC.

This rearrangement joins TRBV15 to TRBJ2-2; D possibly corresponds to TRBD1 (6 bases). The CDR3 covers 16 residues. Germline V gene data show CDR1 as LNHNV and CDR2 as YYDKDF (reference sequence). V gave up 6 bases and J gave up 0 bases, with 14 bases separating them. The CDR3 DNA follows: TGTGCCACCAGGGGAAATGACAGGACGAACACCGGGGAGCTGTTTTTT. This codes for CATRGNDRTNTGELFF. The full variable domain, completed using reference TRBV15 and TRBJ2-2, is DAMVIQNPRYQVTQFGKPVTLSCSQTLNHNVMYWYQQKSSQAPKLLFHYYDKDFNNEADTPDNFQSRRPNTSFCFLDIRSPGLGDTAMYLCATRGNDRTNTGELFFGEGSRLTVL.

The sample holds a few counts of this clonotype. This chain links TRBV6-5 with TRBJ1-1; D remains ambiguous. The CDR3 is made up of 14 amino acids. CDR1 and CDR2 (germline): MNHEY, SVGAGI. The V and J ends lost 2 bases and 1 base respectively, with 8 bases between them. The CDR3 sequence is CASSYADGNTEAFF. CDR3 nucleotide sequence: TGTGCCAGCAGTTACGCGGACGGGAACACTGAAGCTTTCTTT.

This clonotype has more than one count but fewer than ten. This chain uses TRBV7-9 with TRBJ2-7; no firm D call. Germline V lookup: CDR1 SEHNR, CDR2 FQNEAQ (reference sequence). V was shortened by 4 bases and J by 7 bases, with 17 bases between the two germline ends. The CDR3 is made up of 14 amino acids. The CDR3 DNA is TGTGCCAGCAGCTCCTCCCGGTTCAAGGGAGAGCAGTACTTC. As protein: CASSSSRFKGEQYF.

The CDR3 here is CASRGQGAVGYTF. The CDR3 DNA follows: TGTGCCAGCAGGGGACAGGGGGCGGTCGGCTACACCTTC. The rearrangement joins TRBV6-1 to TRBJ1-2, with TRBD1 matching 12 bases. V shed 6 bases, J shed 8 bases, and the junction held 4 bases outside the gene matches. CDR3 length equals 13 residues. In germline, CDR1 is MNHNS, CDR2 SASEGT.

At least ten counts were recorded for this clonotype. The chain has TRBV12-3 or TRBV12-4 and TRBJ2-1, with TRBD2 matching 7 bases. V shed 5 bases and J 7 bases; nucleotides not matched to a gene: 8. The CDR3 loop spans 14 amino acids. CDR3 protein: CASSAWTRGNEQFF. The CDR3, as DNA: TGTGCCAGCAGTGCCTGGACTAGAGGAAATGAGCAGTTCTTC.

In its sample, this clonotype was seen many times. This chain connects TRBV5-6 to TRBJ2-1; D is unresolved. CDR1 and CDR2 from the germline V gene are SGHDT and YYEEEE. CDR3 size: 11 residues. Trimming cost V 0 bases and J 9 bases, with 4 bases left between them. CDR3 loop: CASSLEVEQFF. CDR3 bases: TGTGCCAGCAGCTTGGAGGTTGAGCAGTTCTTC.

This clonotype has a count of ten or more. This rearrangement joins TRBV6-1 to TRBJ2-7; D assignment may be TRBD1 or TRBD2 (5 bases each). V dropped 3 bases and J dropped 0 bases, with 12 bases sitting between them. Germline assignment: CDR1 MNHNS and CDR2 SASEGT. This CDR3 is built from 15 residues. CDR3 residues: CASSDPGRSSYEQYF. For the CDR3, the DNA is TGTGCCAGCAGTGACCCGGGACGGAGCTCCTACGAGCAGTACTTC.

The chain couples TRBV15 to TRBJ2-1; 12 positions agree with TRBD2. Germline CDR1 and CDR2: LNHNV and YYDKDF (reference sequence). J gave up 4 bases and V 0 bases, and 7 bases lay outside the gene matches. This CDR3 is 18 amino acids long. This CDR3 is CATSRDLSSGRVYNEQFF. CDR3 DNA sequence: TGTGCCACCAGCAGAGATCTTTCTAGCGGGAGGGTGTACAATGAGCAGTTCTTC. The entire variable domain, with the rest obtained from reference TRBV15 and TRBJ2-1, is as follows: DAMVIQNPRYQVTQFGKPVTLSCSQTLNHNVMYWYQQKSSQAPKLLFHYYDKDFNNEADTPDNFQSRRPNTSFCFLDIRSPGLGDTAMYLCATSRDLSSGRVYNEQFFGPGTRLTVL.

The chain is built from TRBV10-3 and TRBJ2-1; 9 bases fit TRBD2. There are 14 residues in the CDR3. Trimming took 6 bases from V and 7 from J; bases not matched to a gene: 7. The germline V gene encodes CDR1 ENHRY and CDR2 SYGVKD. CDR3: CAIRKLAGENEQFF. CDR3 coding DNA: TGTGCCATCAGAAAATTAGCGGGGGAGAATGAGCAGTTCTTC.

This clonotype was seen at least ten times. The CDR3 nucleotides are TGCAGTGCTAGAGTTTCGGGGACCCGGGGAGATACGCAGTATTTT. Translation: CSARVSGTRGDTQYF. This chain joins TRBV20-1 and TRBJ2-3; the D call may be TRBD1 or TRBD2 (5 bases each). Trimming removed 1 base at V and 5 bases at J, with 16 bases between. CDR3 size: 15 residues. CDR1 and CDR2 from the germline V gene are DFQATT and SNEGSKA (reference sequence).

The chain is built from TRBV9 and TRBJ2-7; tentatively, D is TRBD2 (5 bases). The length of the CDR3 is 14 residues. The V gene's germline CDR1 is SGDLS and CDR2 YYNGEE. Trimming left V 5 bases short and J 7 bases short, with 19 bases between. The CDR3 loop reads CASSVGSNSGEQYF. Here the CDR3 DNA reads TGTGCCAGCAGTGTCGGGTCGAATTCGGGGGAGCAGTACTTC. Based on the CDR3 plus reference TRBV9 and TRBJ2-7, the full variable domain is DSGVTQTPKHLITATGQRVTLRCSPRSGDLSVYWYQQSLDQGLQFLIQYYNGEERAKGNILERFSAQQFPDLHSELNLSSLELGDSALYFCASSVGSNSGEQYFGPGTRLTVT.

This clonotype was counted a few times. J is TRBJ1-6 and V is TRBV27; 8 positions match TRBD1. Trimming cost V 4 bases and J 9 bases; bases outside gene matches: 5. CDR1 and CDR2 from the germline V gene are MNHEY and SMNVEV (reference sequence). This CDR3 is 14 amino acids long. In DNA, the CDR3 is TGTGCCAGCAGTTCCGCAGACAGGGGTTCACCCCTCCACTTT. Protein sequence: CASSSADRGSPLHF.

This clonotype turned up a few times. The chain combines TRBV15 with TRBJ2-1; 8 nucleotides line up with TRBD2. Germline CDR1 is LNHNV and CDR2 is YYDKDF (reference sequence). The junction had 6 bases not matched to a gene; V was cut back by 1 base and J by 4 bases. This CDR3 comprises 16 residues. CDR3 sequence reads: CATSRAGSGVYNEQFF. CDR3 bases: TGTGCCACCAGCAGAGCTGGTAGCGGGGTTTACAATGAGCAGTTCTTC. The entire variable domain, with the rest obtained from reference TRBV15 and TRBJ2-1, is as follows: DAMVIQNPRYQVTQFGKPVTLSCSQTLNHNVMYWYQQKSSQAPKLLFHYYDKDFNNEADTPDNFQSRRPNTSFCFLDIRSPGLGDTAMYLCATSRAGSGVYNEQFFGPGTRLTVL.

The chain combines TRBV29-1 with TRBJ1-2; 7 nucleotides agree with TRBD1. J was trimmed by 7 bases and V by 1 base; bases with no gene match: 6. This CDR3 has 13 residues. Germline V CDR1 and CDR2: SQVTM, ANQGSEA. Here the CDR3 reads CSVEGVSGGGYTF. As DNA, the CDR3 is TGCAGCGTTGAAGGGGTGTCAGGGGGTGGCTACACCTTC.

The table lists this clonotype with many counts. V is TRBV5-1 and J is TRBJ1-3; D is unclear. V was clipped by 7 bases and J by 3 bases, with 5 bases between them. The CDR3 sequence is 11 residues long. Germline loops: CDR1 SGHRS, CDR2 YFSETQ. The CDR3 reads CASGDGNTIYF. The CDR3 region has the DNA TGCGCCAGCGGGGATGGAAACACCATATATTTT.